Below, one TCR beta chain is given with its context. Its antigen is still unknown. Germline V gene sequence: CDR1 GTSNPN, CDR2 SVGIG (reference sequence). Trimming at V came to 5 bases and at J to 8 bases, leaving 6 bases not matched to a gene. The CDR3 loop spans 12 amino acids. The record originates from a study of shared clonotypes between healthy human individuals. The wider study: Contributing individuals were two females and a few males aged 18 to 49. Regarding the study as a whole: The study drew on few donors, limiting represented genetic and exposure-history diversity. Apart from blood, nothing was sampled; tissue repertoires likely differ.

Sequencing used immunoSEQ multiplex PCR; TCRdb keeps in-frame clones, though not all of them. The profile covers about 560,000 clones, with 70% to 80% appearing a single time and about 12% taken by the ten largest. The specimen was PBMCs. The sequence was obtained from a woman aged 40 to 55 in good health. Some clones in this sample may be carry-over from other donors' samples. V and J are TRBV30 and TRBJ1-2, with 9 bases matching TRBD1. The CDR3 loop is CAWYRGQRGYTF. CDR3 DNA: TGTGCCTGGTACAGGGGGCAGAGAGGCTACACCTTC.